This T cell receptor (beta chain) came from a study of blood T cell repertoires in COVID-19. The germline V gene encodes CDR1 SQVTM and CDR2 ANQGSEA. The CDR3 runs to 13 residues. With 7 bases clipped from V and 8 bases from J, the junction kept 7 bases outside the gene matches. Per the original methods: Cell counts per sample came from amplifying reference gene primers. Here immunoSEQ multiplex PCR was the method, and the copy in TCRdb shows in-frame clones only, minus some. That table is the source of V, J and clone size, and D and trimming were worked out from the DNA. This table has a few hundred thousand clones, about nine tenths appearing once.

This chain connects TRBV29-1 to TRBJ1-4, with 10 positions matching TRBD1. The sample consisted of peripheral blood. The source is a woman aged 25-40 years who had recovered from COVID-19. The CDR3 region has the DNA TGCAGCGCTACCGGACAGGGGGTGGAAAAACTGTTTTTT. This codes for CSATGQGVEKLFF.